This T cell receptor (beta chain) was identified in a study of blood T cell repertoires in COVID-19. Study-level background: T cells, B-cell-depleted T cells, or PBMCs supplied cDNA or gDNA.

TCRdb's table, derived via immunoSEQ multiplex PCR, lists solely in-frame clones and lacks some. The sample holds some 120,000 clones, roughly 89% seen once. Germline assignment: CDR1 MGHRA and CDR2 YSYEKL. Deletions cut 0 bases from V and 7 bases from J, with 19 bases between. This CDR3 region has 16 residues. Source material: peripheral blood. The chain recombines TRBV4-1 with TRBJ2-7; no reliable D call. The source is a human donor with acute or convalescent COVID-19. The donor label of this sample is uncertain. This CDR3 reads CASSQDPLPGRCEQYF. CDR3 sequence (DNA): TGCGCCAGCAGCCAAGACCCTCTCCCCGGTCGGTGTGAGCAGTACTTC.